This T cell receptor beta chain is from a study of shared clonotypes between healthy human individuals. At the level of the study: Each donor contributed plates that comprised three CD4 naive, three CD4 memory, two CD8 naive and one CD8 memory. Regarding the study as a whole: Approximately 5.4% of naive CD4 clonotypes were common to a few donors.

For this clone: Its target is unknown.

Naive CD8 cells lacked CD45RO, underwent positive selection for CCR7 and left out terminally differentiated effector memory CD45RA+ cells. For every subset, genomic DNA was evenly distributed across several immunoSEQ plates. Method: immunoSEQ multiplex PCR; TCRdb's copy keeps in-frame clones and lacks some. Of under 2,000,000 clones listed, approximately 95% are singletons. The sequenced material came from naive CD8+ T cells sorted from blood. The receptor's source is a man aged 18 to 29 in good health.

In DNA, the CDR3 is TGTGCCAGCAGCTCGACGGGAGAGATCGGGTACAATGAGCAGTTCTTC. It specifies CASSSTGEIGYNEQFF. The J gene is TRBJ2-1, the V gene TRBV7-2, with D perhaps TRBD2 (6 bases). The V end was cut by 4 bases, the J end by 4 bases, with 17 bases between. Germline-derived CDR1 and CDR2 are SGHTA and FQGNSA. The length of the CDR3 is 16 residues.